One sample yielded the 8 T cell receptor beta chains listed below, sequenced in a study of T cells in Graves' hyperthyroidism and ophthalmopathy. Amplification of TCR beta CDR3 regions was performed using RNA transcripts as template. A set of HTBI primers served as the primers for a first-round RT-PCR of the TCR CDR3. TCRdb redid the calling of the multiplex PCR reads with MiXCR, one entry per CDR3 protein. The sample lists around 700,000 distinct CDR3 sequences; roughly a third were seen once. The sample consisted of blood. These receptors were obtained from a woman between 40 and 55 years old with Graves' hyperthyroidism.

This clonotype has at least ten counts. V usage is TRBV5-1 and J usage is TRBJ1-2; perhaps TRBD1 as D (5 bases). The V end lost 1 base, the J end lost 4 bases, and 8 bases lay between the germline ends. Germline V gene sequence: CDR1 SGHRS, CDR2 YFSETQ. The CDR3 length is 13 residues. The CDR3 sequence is CASSLPGTYGYTF. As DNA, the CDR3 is TGCGCCAGCAGCTTGCCGGGGACCTATGGCTACACCTTC.

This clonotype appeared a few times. CDR3 protein: CSARDAQVNTGELFF. In nucleotides, the CDR3 is TGCAGTGCTAGAGATGCCCAGGTCAACACCGGGGAGCTGTTTTTT. The chain carries TRBV20-1 and TRBJ2-2; D uncertain. The germline V and J ends were trimmed by 0 bases and 2 bases, with 10 bases remaining between them. The CDR3 length is 15 residues. The germline CDR1 and CDR2 sequences are DFQATT and SNEGSKA (reference sequence).

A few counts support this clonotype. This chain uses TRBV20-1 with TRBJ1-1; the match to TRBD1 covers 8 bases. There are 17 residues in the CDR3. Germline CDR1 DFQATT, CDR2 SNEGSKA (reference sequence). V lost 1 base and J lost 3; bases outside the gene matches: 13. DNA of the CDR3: TGCAGTGCTAGAGGTGTAACGGACAGGGCGTTGGACACTGAAGCTTTCTTT. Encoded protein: CSARGVTDRALDTEAFF.

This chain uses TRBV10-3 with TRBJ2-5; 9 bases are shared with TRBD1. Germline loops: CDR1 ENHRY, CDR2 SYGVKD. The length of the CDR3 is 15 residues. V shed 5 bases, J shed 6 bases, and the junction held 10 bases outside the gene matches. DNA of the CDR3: TGTGCCATCAGTCTCGGACGGGACAGGGAGAAGACCCAGTACTTC. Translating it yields CAISLGRDREKTQYF.

The CDR3 DNA sequence: TGCAGCGTTCAGGGGGCCGAACGAGAGACCCAGTACTTC. The encoded protein is CSVQGAERETQYF. The chain is built from TRBV20-1 and TRBJ2-5; 8 bases fit TRBD1. The CDR3 spans 13 residues. CDR1 DFQATT and CDR2 SNEGSKA come from the germline V gene (reference sequence).

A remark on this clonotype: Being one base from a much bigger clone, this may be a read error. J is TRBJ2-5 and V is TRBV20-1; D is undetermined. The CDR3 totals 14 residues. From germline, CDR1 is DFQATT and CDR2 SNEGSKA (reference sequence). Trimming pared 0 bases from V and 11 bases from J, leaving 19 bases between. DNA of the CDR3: TGCAGTGCTAGAGATCTGGGCAGGACCTACGGGCAGTACTTC. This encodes CSARDLGRTYGQYF.

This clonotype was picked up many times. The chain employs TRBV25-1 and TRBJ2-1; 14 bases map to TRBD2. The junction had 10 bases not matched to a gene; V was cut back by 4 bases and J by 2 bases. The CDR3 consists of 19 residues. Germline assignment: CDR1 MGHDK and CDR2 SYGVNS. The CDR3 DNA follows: TGTGCCAGCAGTGCCCCGGGACTAGCGGGAGAGGGCCCCTACAATGAGCAGTTCTTC. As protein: CASSAPGLAGEGPYNEQFF.

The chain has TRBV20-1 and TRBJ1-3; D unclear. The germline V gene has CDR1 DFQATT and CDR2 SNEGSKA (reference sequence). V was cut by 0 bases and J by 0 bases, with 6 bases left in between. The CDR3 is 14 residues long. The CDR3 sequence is CSARDSISGNTIYF. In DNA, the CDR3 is TGCAGTGCTAGAGACAGTATCTCTGGAAACACCATATATTTT.